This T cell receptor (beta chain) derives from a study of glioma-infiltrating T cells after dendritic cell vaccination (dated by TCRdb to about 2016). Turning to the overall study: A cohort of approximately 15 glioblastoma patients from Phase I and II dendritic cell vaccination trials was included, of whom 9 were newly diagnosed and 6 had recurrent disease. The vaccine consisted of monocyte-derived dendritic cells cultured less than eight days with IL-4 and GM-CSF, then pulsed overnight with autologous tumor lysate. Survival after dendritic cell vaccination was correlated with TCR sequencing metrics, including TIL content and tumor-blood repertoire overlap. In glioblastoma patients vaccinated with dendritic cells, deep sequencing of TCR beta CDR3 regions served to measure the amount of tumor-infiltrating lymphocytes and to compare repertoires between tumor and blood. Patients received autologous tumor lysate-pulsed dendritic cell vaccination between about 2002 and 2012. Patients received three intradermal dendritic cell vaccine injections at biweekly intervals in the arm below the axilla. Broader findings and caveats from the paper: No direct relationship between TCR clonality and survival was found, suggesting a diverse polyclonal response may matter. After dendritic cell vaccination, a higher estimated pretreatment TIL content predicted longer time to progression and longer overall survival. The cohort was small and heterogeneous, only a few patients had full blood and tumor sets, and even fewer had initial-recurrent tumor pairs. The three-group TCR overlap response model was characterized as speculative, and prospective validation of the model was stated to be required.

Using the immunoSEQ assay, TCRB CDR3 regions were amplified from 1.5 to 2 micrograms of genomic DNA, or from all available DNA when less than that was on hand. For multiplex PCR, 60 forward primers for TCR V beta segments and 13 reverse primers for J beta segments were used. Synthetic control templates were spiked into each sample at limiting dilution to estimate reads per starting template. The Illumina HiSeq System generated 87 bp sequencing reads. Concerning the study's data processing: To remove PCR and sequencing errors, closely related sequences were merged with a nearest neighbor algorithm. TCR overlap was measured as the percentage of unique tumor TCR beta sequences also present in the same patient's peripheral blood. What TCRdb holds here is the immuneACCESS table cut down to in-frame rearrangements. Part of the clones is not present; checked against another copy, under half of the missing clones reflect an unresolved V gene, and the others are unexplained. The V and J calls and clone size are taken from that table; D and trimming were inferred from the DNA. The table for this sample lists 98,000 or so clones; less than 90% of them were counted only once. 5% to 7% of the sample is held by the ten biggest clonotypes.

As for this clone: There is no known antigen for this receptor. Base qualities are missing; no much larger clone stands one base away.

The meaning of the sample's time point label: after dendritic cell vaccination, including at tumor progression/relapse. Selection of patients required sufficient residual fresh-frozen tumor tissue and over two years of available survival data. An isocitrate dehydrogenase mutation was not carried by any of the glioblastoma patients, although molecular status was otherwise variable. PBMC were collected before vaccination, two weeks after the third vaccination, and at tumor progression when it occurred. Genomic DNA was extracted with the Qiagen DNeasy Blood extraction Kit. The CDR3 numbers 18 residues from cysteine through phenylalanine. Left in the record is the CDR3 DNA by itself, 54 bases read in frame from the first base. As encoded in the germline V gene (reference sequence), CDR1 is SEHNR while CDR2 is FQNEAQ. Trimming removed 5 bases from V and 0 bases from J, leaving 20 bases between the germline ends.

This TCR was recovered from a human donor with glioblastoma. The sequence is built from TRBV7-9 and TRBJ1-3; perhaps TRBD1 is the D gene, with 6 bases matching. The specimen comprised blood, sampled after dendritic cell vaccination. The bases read TGTGCCAGCAGCCCCCAAACCGAGACAGGAACCTCTGGAAACACCATATATTTT. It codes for CASSPQTETGTSGNTIYF. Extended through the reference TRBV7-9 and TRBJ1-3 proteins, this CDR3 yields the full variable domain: DTGVSQNPRHKITKRGQNVTFRCDPISEHNRLYWYRQTLGQGPEFLTYFQNEAQLEKSRLLSDRFSAERPKGSFSTLEIQRTEQGDSAMYLCASSPQTETGTSGNTIYFGEGSWLTVV.